This TCR beta chain was profiled in a study of blood T cells in healthy people across ages. Study results and limitations: Higher diversity and more naive CD4+ cells were features of long-lived donors, compared to aged donors. Diversity was estimated from one million T cells, and these estimates were considered underestimates.

Total RNA, at least 5.5 micrograms per sample, came from PBMCs. Together with a sample-barcoded 5' primer, a J-beta primer mix was included in a second PCR lasting 7 to 11 cycles. Every cDNA was tagged by a template-switch adaptor with 12 random nucleotides. TCRdb re-derived calls from the 5' RACE reads in MiXCR, one entry per CDR3 protein. The repertoire has 580,000 or so distinct CDR3 sequences, about 45% of them found once; the top ten carry under 30%. To note about this clonotype: What it recognizes is unknown.

This clonotype originated in an elderly man in good health. The specimen sequenced was blood.

The CDR3 bases are TGTGCCAGCAGCGTTAGGGTGGGGGCGCAGGTCCATGGCTACACCTTC. Translated, it gives CASSVRVGAQVHGYTF. The V call is TRBV7-2, the J call TRBJ1-2; D is possibly TRBD1 (6 bases). This CDR3 has 16 residues. CDR1 SGHTA and CDR2 FQGNSA come from the germline V gene. V was clipped by 5 bases and J by 6 bases, with 22 bases between them. The whole variable domain, remainder taken from reference TRBV7-2 and TRBJ1-2, is GAGVSQSPSNKVTEKGKDVELRCDPISGHTALYWYRQSLGQGLEFLIYFQGNSAPDKSGLPSDRFSAERTGGSVSTLTIQRTQQEDSAVYLCASSVRVGAQVHGYTFGSGTRLTVV.